The 25 T cell receptor beta chains below were found in one sample sequenced in a study of Ad26.COV2.S vaccination and SARS-CoV-2 variants. Treatment denoted: 15 to 20 received Ad26.COV2.S at low or high dose, single or two shots; a few received placebo; per-sample allocation not given. Day 63 following the first vaccine or placebo injection was when the samples were taken. The assay was immunoSEQ multiplex PCR, and TCRdb's table has in-frame clones only and misses some. Of roughly 350,000 clones listed, 65% to 90% are singletons. This sample comprised peripheral blood, obtained in a trial of Ad26.COV2.S vaccine versus placebo. All receptors derive from a person between 18 and 65 years old who received the Ad26.COV2.S COVID-19 vaccine or a placebo.

This rearrangement joins TRBV5-6 to TRBJ1-4; D remains ambiguous. Trimming left V 4 bases short and J 4 bases short, with 8 bases between. Germline lookup yields CDR1 SGHDT and CDR2 YYEEEE. The CDR3 sequence is 13 residues long. In DNA, the CDR3 is TGTGCCAGCAGCGGGCAGGTTAATGAAAAACTGTTTTTT. This sequence encodes CASSGQVNEKLFF.

The chain combines TRBV27 with TRBJ1-2, with D uncertain. Germline values: CDR1 MNHEY, CDR2 SMNVEV (reference sequence). The CDR3 sequence is 16 residues long. V was clipped by 0 bases and J by 3 bases, with 14 bases between them. DNA of the CDR3: TGTGCCAGCAGTTTATCGAGGAGCTCTAGGGACTATGGCTACACCTTC. Translation: CASSLSRSSRDYGYTF.

CDR3 sequence (DNA): TGTGCCACCTCGACAGAGCCTAATTCACCCCTCCACTTT. Translation gives CATSTEPNSPLHF. V gene TRBV7-9 combines with J gene TRBJ1-6, with D maybe TRBD1 (5 bases). The CDR3 contains 13 residues. The germline CDR1 and CDR2 sequences are SEHNR and FQNEAQ (reference sequence). With 10 bases removed from V and 6 bases from J, the gap between germline ends came to 13 bases.

In nucleotides, the CDR3 is TGTGCCAGCAGCTCGGGAACTAGCGGTGAGACCCAGTACTTC. As protein: CASSSGTSGETQYF. The chain is built from TRBV5-4 and TRBJ2-5; 8 bases are a match to TRBD2. The CDR3 length is 14 residues. Per germline, CDR1 SGHNT and CDR2 YYREEE (reference sequence). After removal of 3 bases from V and 5 bases from J, the junction contained 6 bases not matched to a gene.

This clone was counted between two and nine times. This chain links TRBV28 with TRBJ1-2; D gene uncertain. Germline V lookup: CDR1 MDHEN, CDR2 SYDVKM. The ends were cut back, 4 bases at V and 1 base at J, with 4 bases in the middle. This CDR3 region has 12 residues. For the CDR3, the DNA is TGTGCCAGCAGTTCGAATAACTATGGCTACACCTTC. Translated: CASSSNNYGYTF.

V and J are TRBV11-2 and TRBJ2-3, with TRBD1 matching 11 bases. The CDR3 runs to 16 residues. J lost 4 bases, V lost 4 bases, and 7 bases had no gene match. Germline CDR1 reads SGHAT; CDR2 reads FQNNGV. CDR3 nucleotide sequence: TGTGCCAGCAGCTACCGGGACAGGGGGTTGTCAGATACGCAGTATTTT. It codes for CASSYRDRGLSDTQYF.

The V gene is TRBV11-3, the J gene TRBJ2-6; perhaps TRBD1 as D (6 bases). Germline V gene lookup returns CDR1 SGHNT and CDR2 YENEEA. CDR3 length equals 18 residues. Trimming shortened V by 2 bases and J by 2 bases, and 16 bases separated the two germline ends. DNA for the CDR3: TGTGCCAGCAGCTTACAGGGACATGCTCTAACTGGGGCCAACGTCCTGACTTTC. Encoded protein: CASSLQGHALTGANVLTF.

V usage is TRBV28 and J usage is TRBJ1-2; D is unclear. CDR3 size: 14 residues. Looked up from germline, CDR1 is MDHEN and CDR2 is SYDVKM. V was cut by 4 bases and J by 8 bases, with 17 bases left in between. CDR3 bases: TGTGCCAGCAGTTCTGCGGATGGCCTCCGGGGCTACACCTTC. Translating it yields CASSSADGLRGYTF.

This chain uses TRBV5-1 with TRBJ1-2, with TRBD1 identical over 8 bases. There are 17 residues in the CDR3. Losses at the gene ends were 0 bases for V and 5 bases for J; bases not matched to a gene: 12. Germline CDR1 is SGHRS and CDR2 is YFSETQ. The CDR3 loop reads CASSLDPGGEFTYGYTF. CDR3 sequence (DNA): TGCGCCAGCAGCTTGGACCCAGGGGGCGAGTTCACATATGGCTACACCTTC.

The J gene is TRBJ2-5, the V gene TRBV28, with D hard to call. The V gene lost 6 bases and the J gene lost 3 bases, with 11 bases spanning the gap. The CDR3 consists of 13 residues. Germline V gene sequence: CDR1 MDHEN, CDR2 SYDVKM. Here the CDR3 reads CASSIYSEETQYF. CDR3 sequence (DNA): TGTGCCAGCAGCATTTATTCGGAAGAGACCCAGTACTTC.

The V and J genes are TRBV28 and TRBJ1-2; D possibly corresponds to TRBD1 (6 bases). The V gene's germline CDR1 is MDHEN and CDR2 SYDVKM. There are 15 residues in the CDR3. Trimming shortened V by 7 bases and J by 0 bases, and 15 bases separated the two germline ends. The CDR3 coding sequence is TGTGCCAGCACCCTGGGGGGGCTATCTAACTATGGCTACACCTTC. It specifies CASTLGGLSNYGYTF.

This clone was found many times. V is TRBV27 and J is TRBJ2-2; the D is unclear. V gave up 3 bases and J gave up 5 bases, with 10 bases separating them. CDR1 MNHEY and CDR2 SMNVEV come from the germline V gene (reference sequence). The CDR3 is 14 amino acids. CDR3 residues: CASSFRAVTGELFF. CDR3 bases: TGTGCCAGCAGTTTTCGCGCAGTGACCGGGGAGCTGTTTTTT.

This chain links TRBV5-1 with TRBJ2-1; TRBD1 aligns across 8 bases. The V and J ends lost 0 bases and 1 base, in that order; junction bases with no gene match: 24. Germline V gives CDR1 SGHRS, CDR2 YFSETQ. This CDR3 is built from 23 residues. The CDR3 is CASSLAYPSGGVSAAVSYNEQFF. The CDR3 nucleotides read TGCGCCAGCAGCTTGGCTTATCCCTCAGGGGGCGTGAGTGCGGCGGTTTCCTACAATGAGCAGTTCTTC.

The rearrangement links TRBV4-2 to TRBJ2-2, with 8 bases aligning to TRBD2. The length of the CDR3 is 17 residues. The J segment lost 6 bases and the V segment lost 0 bases, leaving 9 bases of the junction unmatched. Germline-derived CDR1 and CDR2 are LGHNA and YNFKEQ. Written as DNA, the CDR3 is TGTGCCAGCAGCCAAGATCTGCCGGGGGGGTCGGCCGGGGAGCTGTTTTTT. Protein: CASSQDLPGGSAGELFF.

This rearrangement joins TRBV7-2 to TRBJ2-1; 7 positions match TRBD2. The junction had 14 bases not matched to a gene; V was cut back by 5 bases and J by 7 bases. The CDR3 loop spans 16 amino acids. Germline lookup yields CDR1 SGHTA and CDR2 FQGNSA. CDR3 sequence (DNA): TGTGCCAGCAGCCCGCGGGTGGCGGGGGTGGGTAATGAGCAGTTCTTC. Amino acids: CASSPRVAGVGNEQFF.

This clone was picked up one time. The chain is built from TRBV6-5 and TRBJ1-1; TRBD1 matches 8 bases. CDR1 is MNHEY, CDR2 SVGAGI, per germline. The CDR3 covers 13 residues. Trimming removed 1 base from V and 11 bases from J; junction bases left unmatched: 6. This CDR3 reads CASSYFRQGRAFF. CDR3 bases: TGTGCCAGCAGTTACTTCCGACAGGGGAGGGCTTTCTTT.

This rearrangement joins TRBV11-2 to TRBJ2-2; tentatively, D is TRBD1 (5 bases). Germline CDR1 and CDR2: SGHAT and FQNNGV. Trimming took 5 bases from V and 4 from J, leaving 17 bases between them. CDR3 length: 16 residues. The CDR3 region is CASSHIMGRVTGELFF. In nucleotides, the CDR3 is TGTGCCAGCAGCCATATAATGGGCAGGGTCACCGGGGAGCTGTTTTTT.

The chain recombines TRBV5-1 with TRBJ1-2; possibly TRBD1 for D (6 bases). The CDR3 consists of 14 residues. The germline V gene encodes CDR1 SGHRS and CDR2 YFSETQ. Trimming stripped 4 bases from V and 3 bases from J, with 13 bases between. CDR3 in amino acids: CASSPGQSDYGYTF. CDR3 coding DNA: TGCGCCAGCAGCCCCGGACAGTCTGACTATGGCTACACCTTC.

The V call is TRBV11-2, the J call TRBJ1-2, with 9 bases fitting TRBD1. Trimming removed 7 bases from V and 6 bases from J; junction bases left unmatched: 12. This CDR3 has 15 amino acids. Looked up from germline, CDR1 is SGHAT and CDR2 is FQNNGV. DNA for the CDR3: TGTGCCAGCACAATCCGACAGGGGGGCCTTCATGGCTACACCTTC. Its translation: CASTIRQGGLHGYTF.

The V gene is TRBV19, the J gene TRBJ1-5, with D perhaps matching TRBD1 (5 bases). The V end was cut by 4 bases, the J end by 6 bases, with 16 bases between. Germline V gene lookup returns CDR1 LNHDA and CDR2 SQIVND (reference sequence). The CDR3 contains 15 residues. Written as DNA, the CDR3 is TGTGCCAGTAGTAACCTCGAGGGGCGCTTTCAGCCCCAGCATTTT. It yields the protein CASSNLEGRFQPQHF.

This clone was counted a few times. In this CDR3 the conserved last residue, phenylalanine or tryptophan, is missing, so a read error is likely. Because the CDR3's place on the DNA is in doubt, the DNA is left out and the CDR3 is given as listed by TCRdb. The chain is built from TRBV2 and TRBJ1-6. The germline CDR1 and CDR2 sequences are SNHLY and FYNNEI. The CDR3 length is 13 residues, termini included. The chain's CDR3 is CASSEGSMAGPLV.

Only a few counts were recorded for this clone. The genes are TRBV6-1 and TRBJ2-7; 9 nucleotides align to TRBD2. CDR3 length equals 15 residues. Trimming at V came to 1 base and at J to 4 bases, leaving 5 bases not matched to a gene. Germline V gene sequence: CDR1 MNHNS, CDR2 SASEGT. CDR3 in amino acids: CASSEVDSGSYEQYF. CDR3 coding DNA: TGTGCCAGCAGTGAAGTGGATAGCGGGAGTTACGAGCAGTACTTC.

V gene TRBV5-1 combines with J gene TRBJ2-5; 11 bases are a match to TRBD2. CDR3 size: 16 residues. V lost 4 bases to trimming and J lost 1 base; unmatched junction nucleotides: 6. Germline CDR1 SGHRS, CDR2 YFSETQ. The DNA of the CDR3 is TGCGCCAGCAGCACCGGGACTAGCGGAACCCAAGAGACCCAGTACTTC. This gives the protein CASSTGTSGTQETQYF. The complete variable domain, with remaining parts taken from reference TRBV5-1 and TRBJ2-5, reads KAGVTQTPRYLIKTRGQQVTLSCSPISGHRSVSWYQQTPGQGLQFLFEYFSETQRNKGNFPGRFSGRQFSNSRSEMNVSTLELGDSALYLCASSTGTSGTQETQYFGPGTRLLVL.

The V and J genes are TRBV7-2 and TRBJ1-4, with TRBD1 identical over 10 bases. Looked up from germline, CDR1 is SGHTA and CDR2 is FQGNSA. The junction had 6 bases not matched to a gene; V was cut back by 5 bases and J by 0 bases. This CDR3 spans 17 amino acids. The CDR3 here is CASSLGDRGATNEKLFF. The CDR3 DNA sequence: TGTGCCAGCAGCCTAGGGGACAGGGGAGCAACTAATGAAAAACTGTTTTTT.

This chain connects TRBV7-9 to TRBJ2-5, with 9 bases identical to TRBD1. The germline V gene encodes CDR1 SEHNR and CDR2 FQNEAQ (reference sequence). J lost 3 bases, V lost 4 bases, and 6 bases had no gene match. The CDR3 has 15 amino acids. The CDR3 DNA follows: TGTGCCAGCAGCTGGGGACAGGGCGTCAAAGAGACCCAGTACTTC. It translates to CASSWGQGVKETQYF. The complete variable domain, with remaining parts taken from reference TRBV7-9 and TRBJ2-5, reads DTGVSQNPRHKITKRGQNVTFRCDPISEHNRLYWYRQTLGQGPEFLTYFQNEAQLEKSRLLSDRFSAERPKGSFSTLEIQRTEQGDSAMYLCASSWGQGVKETQYFGPGTRLLVL.